The next 6 T cell receptor beta chains were all read from a single sample in a study of radiotherapy plus CTLA-4 blockade in lung cancer. Measured with immunoSEQ multiplex PCR; TCRdb has only the in-frame clones, and not every one. This sample yields about 110,000 clones, of which 70% to 90% are seen a single time; over 2% belongs to the top ten. The source was peripheral blood, collected from a patient treated with radiotherapy plus ipilimumab. The receptors come from a human donor with non-small cell lung cancer that progressed on radiotherapy plus ipilimumab. Some clones in this sample may be carry-over from other donors' samples.

The rearrangement links TRBV9 to TRBJ2-3, with D possibly TRBD2 on 6 matching bases. The V gene lost 5 bases and the J gene lost 1 base, with 11 bases spanning the gap. This CDR3 has 14 amino acids. CDR1 and CDR2 (germline): SGDLS, YYNGEE. The CDR3 region has the DNA TGTGCCAGCAGTGCGGGAAAGGGCACAGATACGCAGTATTTT. Its protein product is CASSAGKGTDTQYF.

The chain combines TRBV28 with TRBJ2-6; D ambiguous. V lost 10 bases and J 3 bases, leaving 13 bases between the germline ends. The CDR3 runs 14 residues. Germline V gene data show CDR1 as MDHEN and CDR2 as SYDVKM. DNA of the CDR3: TGTGCCATACAACCCCCTAATGGGGCCAACGTCCTGACTTTC. It yields the protein CAIQPPNGANVLTF.

The rearrangement links TRBV5-1 to TRBJ2-7, with D perhaps being TRBD1 or TRBD2 (5 bases each). Deletions cut 0 bases from V and 5 bases from J, with 9 bases between. Germline V gene data show CDR1 as SGHRS and CDR2 as YFSETQ. This CDR3 region has 13 residues. CDR3 residues: CASSLARGDEQYF. The CDR3 bases are TGCGCCAGCAGCTTGGCCAGAGGGGACGAGCAGTACTTC.

This clone was seen a handful of times. V and J are TRBV19 and TRBJ1-5; 10 bases map to TRBD1. The CDR3 loop spans 14 amino acids. The trim removed 10 bases at V and 7 bases at J, leaving 10 bases unmatched. Germline CDR1 and CDR2: LNHDA and SQIVND (reference sequence). This chain's CDR3 is CATKGQGGRQPQHF. The CDR3 region has the DNA TGTGCCACCAAAGGACAGGGGGGGCGCCAGCCCCAGCATTTT.

This chain joins TRBV11-1 and TRBJ1-2; D is ambiguous. Trimming removed 2 bases at V and 3 bases at J, with 7 bases between. The CDR3 consists of 13 residues. CDR1 SGHAT and CDR2 FQDESV come from the germline V gene (reference sequence). The CDR3 coding sequence is TGTGCCAGCAGCTTACGCGCAGACTATGGCTACACCTTC. Translated: CASSLRADYGYTF.

This clone was seen only once. The rearrangement uses TRBV11-3 and TRBJ2-3; the D is unclear. This CDR3 contains 15 residues. The V end lost 1 base, the J end lost 6 bases, and 14 bases lay between the germline ends. The germline V gene has CDR1 SGHNT and CDR2 YENEEA. CDR3: CASSLGASVSDTQYF. As DNA, the CDR3 is TGTGCCAGCAGCTTAGGGGCTTCGGTTTCCGATACGCAGTATTTT.